The present TCR beta chain was sequenced within a study of T cells in Graves' hyperthyroidism and ophthalmopathy. The wider study: Peripheral blood was obtained at initial diagnosis, preceding any treatment.

General study points: Most expanded thyroid clonotypes above 0.001 also appeared in blood.

Researchers took RNA transcripts and amplified the TCR beta CDR3 regions from them. First-round RT-PCR of the TCR CDR3 relied on the HTBI primer set. TCRdb redid the calling of the multiplex PCR reads with MiXCR, one entry per CDR3 protein. The table lists 33,000 or so distinct CDR3 sequences, around half of them singletons. In regard to this clonotype: Its antigen remains unidentified.

Trimming left V 0 bases short and J 6 bases short, with 19 bases between. CDR1 is SGHRS, CDR2 YFSETQ, per germline. The CDR3 extends over 16 amino acids. Sequenced: blood. This chain joins TRBV5-1 and TRBJ2-7; D might be TRBD1 (6 bases). This TCR was recovered from a woman between 45 and 65 years old with Graves' hyperthyroidism that later progressed to Graves' ophthalmopathy. This chain's CDR3 is CASSLGMGRGVTEQYF. In DNA form, the CDR3 reads TGCGCCAGCAGCTTGGGGATGGGCAGGGGTGTCACCGAGCAGTACTTC.